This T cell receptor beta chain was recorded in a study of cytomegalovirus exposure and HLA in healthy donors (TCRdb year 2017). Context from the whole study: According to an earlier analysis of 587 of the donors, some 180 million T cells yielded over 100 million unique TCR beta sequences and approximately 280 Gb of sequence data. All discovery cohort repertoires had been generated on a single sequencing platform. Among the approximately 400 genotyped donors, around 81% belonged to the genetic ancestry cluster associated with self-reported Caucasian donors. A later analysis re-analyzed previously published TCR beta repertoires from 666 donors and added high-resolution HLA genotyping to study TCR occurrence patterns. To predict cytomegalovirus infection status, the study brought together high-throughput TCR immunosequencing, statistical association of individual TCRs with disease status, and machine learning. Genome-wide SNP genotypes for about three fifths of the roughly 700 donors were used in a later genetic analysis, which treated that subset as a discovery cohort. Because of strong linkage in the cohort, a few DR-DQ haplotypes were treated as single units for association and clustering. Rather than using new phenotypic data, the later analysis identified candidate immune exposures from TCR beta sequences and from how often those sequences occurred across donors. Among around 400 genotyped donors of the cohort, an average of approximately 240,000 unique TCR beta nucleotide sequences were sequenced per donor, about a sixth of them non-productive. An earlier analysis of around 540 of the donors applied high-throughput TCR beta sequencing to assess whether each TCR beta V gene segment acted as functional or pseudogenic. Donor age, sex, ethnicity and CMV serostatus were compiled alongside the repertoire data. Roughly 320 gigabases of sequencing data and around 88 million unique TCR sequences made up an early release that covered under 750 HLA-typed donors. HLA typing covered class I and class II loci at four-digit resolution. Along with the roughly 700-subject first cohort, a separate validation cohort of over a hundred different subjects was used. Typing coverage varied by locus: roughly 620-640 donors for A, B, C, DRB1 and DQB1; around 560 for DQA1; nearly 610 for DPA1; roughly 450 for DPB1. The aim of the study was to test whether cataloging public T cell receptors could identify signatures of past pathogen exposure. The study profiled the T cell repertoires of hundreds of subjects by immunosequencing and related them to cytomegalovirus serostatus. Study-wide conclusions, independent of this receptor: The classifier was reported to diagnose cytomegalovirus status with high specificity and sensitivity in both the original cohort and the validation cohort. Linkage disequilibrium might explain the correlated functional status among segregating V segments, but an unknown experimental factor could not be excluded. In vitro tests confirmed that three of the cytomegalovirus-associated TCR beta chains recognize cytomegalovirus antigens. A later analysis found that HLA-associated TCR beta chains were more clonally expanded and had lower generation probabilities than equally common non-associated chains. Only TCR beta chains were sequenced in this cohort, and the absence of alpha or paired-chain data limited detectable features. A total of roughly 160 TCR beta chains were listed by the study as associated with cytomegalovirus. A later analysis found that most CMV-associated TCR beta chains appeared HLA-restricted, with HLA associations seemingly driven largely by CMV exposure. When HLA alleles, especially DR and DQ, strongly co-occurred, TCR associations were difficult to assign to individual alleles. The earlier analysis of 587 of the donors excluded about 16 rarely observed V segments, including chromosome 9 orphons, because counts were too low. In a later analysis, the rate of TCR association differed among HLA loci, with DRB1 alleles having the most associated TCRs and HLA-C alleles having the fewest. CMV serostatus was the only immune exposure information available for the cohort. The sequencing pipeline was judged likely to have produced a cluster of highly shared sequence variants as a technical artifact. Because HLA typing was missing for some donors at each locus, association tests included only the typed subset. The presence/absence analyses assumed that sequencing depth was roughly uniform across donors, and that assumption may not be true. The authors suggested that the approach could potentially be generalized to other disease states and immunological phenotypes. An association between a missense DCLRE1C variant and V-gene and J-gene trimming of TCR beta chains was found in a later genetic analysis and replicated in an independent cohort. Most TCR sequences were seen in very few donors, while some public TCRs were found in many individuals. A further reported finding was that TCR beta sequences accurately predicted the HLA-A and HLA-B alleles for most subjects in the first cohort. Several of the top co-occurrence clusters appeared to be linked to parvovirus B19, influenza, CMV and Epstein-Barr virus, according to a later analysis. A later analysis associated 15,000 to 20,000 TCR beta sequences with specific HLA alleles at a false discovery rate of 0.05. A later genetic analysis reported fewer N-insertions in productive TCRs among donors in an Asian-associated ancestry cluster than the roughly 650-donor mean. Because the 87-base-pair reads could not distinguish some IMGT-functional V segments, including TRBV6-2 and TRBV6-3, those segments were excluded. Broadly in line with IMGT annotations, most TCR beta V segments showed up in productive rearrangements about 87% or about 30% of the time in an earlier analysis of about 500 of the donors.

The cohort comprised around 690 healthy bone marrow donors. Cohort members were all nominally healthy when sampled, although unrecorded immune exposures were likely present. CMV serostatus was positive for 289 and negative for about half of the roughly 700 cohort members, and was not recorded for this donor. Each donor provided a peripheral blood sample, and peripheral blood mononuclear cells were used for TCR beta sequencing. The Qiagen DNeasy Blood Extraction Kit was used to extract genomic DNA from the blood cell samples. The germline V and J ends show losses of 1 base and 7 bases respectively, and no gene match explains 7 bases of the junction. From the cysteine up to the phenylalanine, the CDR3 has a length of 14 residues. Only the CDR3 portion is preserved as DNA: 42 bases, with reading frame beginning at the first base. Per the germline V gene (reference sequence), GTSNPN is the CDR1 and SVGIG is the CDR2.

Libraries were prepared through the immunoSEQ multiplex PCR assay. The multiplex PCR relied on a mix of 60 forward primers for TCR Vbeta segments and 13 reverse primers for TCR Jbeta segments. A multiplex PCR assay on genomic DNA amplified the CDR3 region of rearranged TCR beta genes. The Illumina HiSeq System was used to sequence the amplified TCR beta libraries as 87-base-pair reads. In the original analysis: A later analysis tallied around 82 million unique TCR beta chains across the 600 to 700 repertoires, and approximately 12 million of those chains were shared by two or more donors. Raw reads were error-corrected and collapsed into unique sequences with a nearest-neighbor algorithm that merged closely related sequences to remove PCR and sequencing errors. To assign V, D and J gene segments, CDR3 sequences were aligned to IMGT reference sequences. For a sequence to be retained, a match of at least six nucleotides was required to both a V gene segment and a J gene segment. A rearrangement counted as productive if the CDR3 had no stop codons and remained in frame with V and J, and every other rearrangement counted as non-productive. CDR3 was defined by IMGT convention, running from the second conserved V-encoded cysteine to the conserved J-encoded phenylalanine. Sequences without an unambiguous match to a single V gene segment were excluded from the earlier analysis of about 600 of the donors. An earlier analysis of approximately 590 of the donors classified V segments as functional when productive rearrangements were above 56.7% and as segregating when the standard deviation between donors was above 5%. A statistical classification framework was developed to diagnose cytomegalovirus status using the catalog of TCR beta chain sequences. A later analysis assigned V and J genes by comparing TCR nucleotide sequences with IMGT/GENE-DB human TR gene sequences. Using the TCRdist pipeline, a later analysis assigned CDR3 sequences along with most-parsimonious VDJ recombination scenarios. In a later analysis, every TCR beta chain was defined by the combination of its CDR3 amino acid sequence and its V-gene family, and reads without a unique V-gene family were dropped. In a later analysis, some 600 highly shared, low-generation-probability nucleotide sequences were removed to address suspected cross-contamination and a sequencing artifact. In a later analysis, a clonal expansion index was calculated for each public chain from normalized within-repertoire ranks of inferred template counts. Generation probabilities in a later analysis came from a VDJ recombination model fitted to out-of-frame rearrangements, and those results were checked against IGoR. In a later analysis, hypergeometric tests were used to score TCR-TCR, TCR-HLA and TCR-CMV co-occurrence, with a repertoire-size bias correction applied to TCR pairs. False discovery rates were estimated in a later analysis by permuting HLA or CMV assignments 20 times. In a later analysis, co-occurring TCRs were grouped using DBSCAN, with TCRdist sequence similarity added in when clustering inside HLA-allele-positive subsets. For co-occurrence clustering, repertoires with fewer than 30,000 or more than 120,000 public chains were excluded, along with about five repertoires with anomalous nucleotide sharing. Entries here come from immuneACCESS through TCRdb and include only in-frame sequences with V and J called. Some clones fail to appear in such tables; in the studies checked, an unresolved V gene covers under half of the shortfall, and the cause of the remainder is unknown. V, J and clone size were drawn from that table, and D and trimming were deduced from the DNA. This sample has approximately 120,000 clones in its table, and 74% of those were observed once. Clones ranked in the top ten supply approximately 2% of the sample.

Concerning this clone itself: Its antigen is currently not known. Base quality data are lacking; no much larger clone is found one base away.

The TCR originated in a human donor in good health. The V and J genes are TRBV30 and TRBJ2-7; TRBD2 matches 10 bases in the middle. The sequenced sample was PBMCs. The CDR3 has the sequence CAWSGASGSSEQYF. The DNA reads TGTGCCTGGAGTGGGGCTAGCGGGAGCAGTGAGCAGTACTTC.